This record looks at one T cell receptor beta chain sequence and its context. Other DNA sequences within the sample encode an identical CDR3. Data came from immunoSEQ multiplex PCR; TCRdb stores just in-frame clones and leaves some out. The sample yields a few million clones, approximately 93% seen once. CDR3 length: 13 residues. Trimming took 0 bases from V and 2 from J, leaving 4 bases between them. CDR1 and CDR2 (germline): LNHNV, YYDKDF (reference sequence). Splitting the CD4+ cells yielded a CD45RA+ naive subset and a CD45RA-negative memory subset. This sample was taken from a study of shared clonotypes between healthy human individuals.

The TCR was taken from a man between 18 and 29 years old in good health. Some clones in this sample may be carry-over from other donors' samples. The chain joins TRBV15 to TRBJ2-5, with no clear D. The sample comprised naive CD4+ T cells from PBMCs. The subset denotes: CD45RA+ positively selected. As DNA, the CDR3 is TGTGCCACCAGCAGAGACCAGCAAGAGACCCAGTACTTC. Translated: CATSRDQQETQYF.